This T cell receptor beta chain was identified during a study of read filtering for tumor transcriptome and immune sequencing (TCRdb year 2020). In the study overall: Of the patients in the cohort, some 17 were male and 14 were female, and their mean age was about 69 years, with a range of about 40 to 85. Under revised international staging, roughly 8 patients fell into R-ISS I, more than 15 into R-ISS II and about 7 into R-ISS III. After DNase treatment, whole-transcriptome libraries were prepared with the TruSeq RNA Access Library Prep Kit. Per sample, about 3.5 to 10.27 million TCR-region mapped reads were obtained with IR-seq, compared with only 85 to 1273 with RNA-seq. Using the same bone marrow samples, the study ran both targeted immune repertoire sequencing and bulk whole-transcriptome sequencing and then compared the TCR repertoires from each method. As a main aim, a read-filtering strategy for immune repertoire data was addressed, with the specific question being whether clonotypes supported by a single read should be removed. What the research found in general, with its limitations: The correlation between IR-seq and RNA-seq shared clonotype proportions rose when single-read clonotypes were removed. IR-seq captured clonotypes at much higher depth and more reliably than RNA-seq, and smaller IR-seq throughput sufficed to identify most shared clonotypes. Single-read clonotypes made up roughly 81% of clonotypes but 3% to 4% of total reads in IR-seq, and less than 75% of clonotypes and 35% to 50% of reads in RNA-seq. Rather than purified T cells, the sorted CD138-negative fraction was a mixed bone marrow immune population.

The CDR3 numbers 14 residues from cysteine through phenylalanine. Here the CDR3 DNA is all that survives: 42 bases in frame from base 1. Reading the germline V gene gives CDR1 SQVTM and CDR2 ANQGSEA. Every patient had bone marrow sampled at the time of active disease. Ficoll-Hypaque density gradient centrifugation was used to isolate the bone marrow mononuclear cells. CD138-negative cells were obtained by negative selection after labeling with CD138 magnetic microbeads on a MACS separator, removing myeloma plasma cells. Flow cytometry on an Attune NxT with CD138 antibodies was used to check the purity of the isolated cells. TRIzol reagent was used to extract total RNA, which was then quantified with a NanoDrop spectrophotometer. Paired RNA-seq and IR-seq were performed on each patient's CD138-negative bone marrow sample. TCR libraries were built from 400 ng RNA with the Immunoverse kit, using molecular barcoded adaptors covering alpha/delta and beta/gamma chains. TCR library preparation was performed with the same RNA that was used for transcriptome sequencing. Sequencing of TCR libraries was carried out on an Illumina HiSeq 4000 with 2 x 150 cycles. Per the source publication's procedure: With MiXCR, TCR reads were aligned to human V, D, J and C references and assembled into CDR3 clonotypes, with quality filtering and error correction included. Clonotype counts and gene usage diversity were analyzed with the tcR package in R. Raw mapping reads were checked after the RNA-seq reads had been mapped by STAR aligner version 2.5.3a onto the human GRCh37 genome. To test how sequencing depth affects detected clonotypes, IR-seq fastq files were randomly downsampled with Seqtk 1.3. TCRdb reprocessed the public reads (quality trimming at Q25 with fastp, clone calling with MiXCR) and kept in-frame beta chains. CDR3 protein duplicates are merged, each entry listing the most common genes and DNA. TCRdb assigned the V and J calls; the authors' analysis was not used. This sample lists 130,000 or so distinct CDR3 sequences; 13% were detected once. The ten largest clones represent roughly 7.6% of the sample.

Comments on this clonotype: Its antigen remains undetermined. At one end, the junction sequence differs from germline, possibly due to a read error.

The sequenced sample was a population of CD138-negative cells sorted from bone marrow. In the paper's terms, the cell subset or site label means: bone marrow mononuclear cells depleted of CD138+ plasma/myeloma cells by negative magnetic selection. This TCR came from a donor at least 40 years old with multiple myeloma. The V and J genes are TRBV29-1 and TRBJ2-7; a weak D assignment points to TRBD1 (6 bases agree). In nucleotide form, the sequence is TGCAGCGTCCGCCCCCGGGACATCTCCTACGGGCAGTACTTC. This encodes CSVRPRDISYGQYF.